These 18 T cell receptor beta chains originate from one sample sequenced in a study of T cell changes during pregnancy in multiple sclerosis. Libraries were prepared by immunoSEQ multiplex PCR; TCRdb keeps only in-frame clonotypes and omits some of them. The sample comprises about 92,000 clones, almost 95% of which are singletons, and under 3% rests with the top ten. This specimen consisted of peripheral blood, obtained in the first trimester of pregnancy. Source of these receptors: a female donor with multiple sclerosis, enrolled in a pregnancy study.

This chain joins TRBV6-5 and TRBJ2-2, with D maybe TRBD1 (5 bases). The V end lost 8 bases, the J end lost 5 bases, and 12 bases lay between the germline ends. This CDR3 region has 13 residues. The V gene's germline CDR1 is MNHEY and CDR2 SVGAGI. DNA of the CDR3: TGTGCCAGCCGAGTGCCAGGGACCGGGGAGCTGTTTTTT. Translation gives CASRVPGTGELFF.

The rearrangement joins TRBV6-6 to TRBJ1-5; weak D call: TRBD1 (6 bases). V dropped 6 bases and J dropped 3 bases, with 18 bases sitting between them. Germline V gene lookup returns CDR1 MNHNY and CDR2 SVGAGI (reference sequence). This CDR3 region has 16 residues. CDR3 protein: CASRARQAGINQPQHF. CDR3 DNA sequence: TGTGCCAGCAGAGCCCGACAGGCTGGCATCAATCAGCCCCAGCATTTT.

The chain links TRBV6-6 to TRBJ2-6, with unresolved D. CDR1 MNHNY and CDR2 SVGAGI come from the germline V gene (reference sequence). V was pared by 10 bases and J by 1 base, with 11 bases between. This CDR3 has 14 residues. CDR3 sequence: CAIGSWSGANVLTF. The CDR3 bases are TGTGCCATTGGTAGTTGGTCTGGGGCCAACGTCCTGACTTTC.

The chain combines TRBV19 with TRBJ1-5; 8 positions agree with TRBD1. Germline V CDR1 and CDR2: LNHDA, SQIVND (reference sequence). The CDR3 length is 15 residues. The trim removed 2 bases at V and 7 bases at J, leaving 7 bases unmatched. The CDR3: CASSIRTGRAQPQHF. Here the CDR3 DNA reads TGTGCCAGTAGTATACGGACAGGGAGAGCGCAGCCCCAGCATTTT.

The genes are TRBV5-1 and TRBJ2-1, with TRBD2 matching over 8 bases. The CDR3 is made up of 15 amino acids. With V trimmed by 5 bases and J by 2 bases, 6 bases remained unmatched. The germline gives CDR1 SGHRS, CDR2 YFSETQ. The CDR3, as DNA: TGCGCCAGCAGTTATAGCGGGGCAACCTACAATGAGCAGTTCTTC. Translating gives CASSYSGATYNEQFF.

The rearrangement joins TRBV5-1 to TRBJ1-2; 8 bases are a match to TRBD1. The CDR3 runs to 14 residues. Losses at the gene ends were 4 bases for V and 5 bases for J; bases not matched to a gene: 7. Germline V gives CDR1 SGHRS, CDR2 YFSETQ. CDR3: CASSHDRGGYGYTF. The CDR3 DNA is TGCGCCAGCAGCCACGACAGGGGAGGGTATGGCTACACCTTC.

This chain joins TRBV7-2 and TRBJ2-2, with D possibly TRBD1 on 6 matching bases. V dropped 5 bases and J dropped 5 bases, with 21 bases sitting between them. This CDR3 region has 17 residues. Per the germline V gene, CDR1 is SGHTA and CDR2 is FQGNSA. The chain's CDR3 is CASSPSSRSRGTGELFF. CDR3 nucleotide sequence: TGTGCCAGCAGCCCATCCAGTCGGTCGAGGGGGACCGGGGAGCTGTTTTTT.

V usage is TRBV2 and J usage is TRBJ2-1; possible D gene TRBD2, 6 bases. The CDR3 is made up of 12 amino acids. Germline V gives CDR1 SNHLY, CDR2 FYNNEI. The V and J ends lost 8 bases and 7 bases respectively, with 12 bases between them. In nucleotides, the CDR3 is TGTGCCAGCCCAACCGGGAGTAATGAGCAGTTCTTC. Translated: CASPTGSNEQFF.

The chain couples TRBV27 to TRBJ2-3, with D tentatively TRBD2 (5 bases). CDR1 is MNHEY, CDR2 SMNVEV, per germline (reference sequence). CDR3 length: 14 amino acids. The ends were cut back, 4 bases at V and 4 bases at J, with 12 bases in the middle. CDR3 in DNA: TGTGCCAGCAGTTCCGGAGTGGGAGCAGATACGCAGTATTTT. Its translation is CASSSGVGADTQYF.

This clone was counted once. The CDR3 spells CASSVDGAEQYF. The CDR3 nucleotides read TGTGCCAGCAGCGTAGATGGGGCAGAGCAGTACTTC. J is TRBJ2-7 and V is TRBV9; D possibly corresponds to TRBD1 (5 bases). The CDR3 extends over 12 amino acids. The V gene lost 0 bases and the J gene lost 7 bases, with 8 bases spanning the gap. In germline, CDR1 is SGDLS, CDR2 YYNGEE.

The CDR3 sequence: CASSAVSGRAAADTQYF. The CDR3 region has the DNA TGTGCCAGCAGTGCCGTAAGCGGGAGGGCCGCGGCAGATACGCAGTATTTT. V gene TRBV6-1 combines with J gene TRBJ2-3; 10 nucleotides line up with TRBD2. Germline CDR1 and CDR2: MNHNS and SASEGT. Trimming cost V 4 bases and J 4 bases; bases outside gene matches: 11. The CDR3 length is 17 residues.

This rearrangement joins TRBV28 to TRBJ2-1; 10 bases map to TRBD2. Germline V gene data show CDR1 as MDHEN and CDR2 as SYDVKM. The trim removed 8 bases at V and 9 bases at J, leaving 10 bases unmatched. The CDR3 is made up of 14 amino acids. The CDR3 loop is CASQPARLAGEQFF. The CDR3, as DNA: TGTGCCAGCCAACCCGCTAGACTAGCGGGTGAGCAGTTCTTC.

The rearrangement uses TRBV29-1 and TRBJ2-2; D unresolved. Trimming took off 3 bases at V and 2 bases at J, with 4 bases between the two ends. Germline lookup yields CDR1 SQVTM and CDR2 ANQGSEA. CDR3 length: 12 amino acids. The CDR3 DNA sequence: TGCAGCGTTGAGTCAAACACCGGGGAGCTGTTTTTT. Translated, it gives CSVESNTGELFF.

V and J are TRBV7-3 and TRBJ2-2, with 8 bases identical to TRBD2. Germline values: CDR1 SGHTA, CDR2 FQGTGA. Trimming removed 5 bases from V and 6 bases from J; junction bases left unmatched: 8. The CDR3 runs 15 residues. The CDR3 DNA reads as TGTGCCAGCAGCGTGGCCGGGACTAGTTCCGGGGAGCTGTTTTTT. Translating gives CASSVAGTSSGELFF.

This clone was observed once. The rearrangement links TRBV18 to TRBJ1-4; D gene uncertain. CDR1 and CDR2 from the germline V gene are KGHSH and LQKENI. Between the trimmed V and J ends, which lost 2 bases and 11 bases, there was a span of 9 bases. The length of the CDR3 is 12 residues. The CDR3 is CASSPYGGKLFF. The DNA for the CDR3 is TGTGCCAGCTCACCATATGGAGGTAAACTGTTTTTT.

The V call is TRBV4-2, the J call TRBJ2-3, with unresolved D. Germline V gives CDR1 LGHNA, CDR2 YNFKEQ. This CDR3 spans 14 amino acids. The V gene lost 0 bases and the J gene lost 0 bases, with 4 bases spanning the gap. Here the CDR3 reads CASSQESSTDTQYF. The CDR3 bases are TGTGCCAGCAGCCAAGAGTCTAGCACAGATACGCAGTATTTT.

The gene calls are TRBV4-1 and TRBJ2-6; maybe TRBD2 (5 bases). Trimming shortened V by 4 bases and J by 2 bases, and 12 bases separated the two germline ends. This CDR3 comprises 16 residues. The germline gives CDR1 MGHRA, CDR2 YSYEKL. CDR3 bases: TGCGCCAGCAGCCTTCTGTGGGGAGCTGGGGCCAACGTCCTGACTTTC. The encoded protein is CASSLLWGAGANVLTF.

The genes are TRBV19 and TRBJ1-4, with D unclear. The CDR3 runs 14 residues. Trimming took 3 bases from V and 11 from J, leaving 16 bases between them. CDR1 and CDR2 from the germline V gene are LNHDA and SQIVND (reference sequence). Here the CDR3 DNA reads TGTGCCAGTAGTATCGACACTCCGGGAGGGAAACTGTTTTTT. Its protein is CASSIDTPGGKLFF.